The rows below give T cell receptor beta chains drawn from one sample of a study of cytomegalovirus exposure and HLA in healthy donors. Some clones are missing from TCRdb's copy, which holds only in-frame ones; the method was immunoSEQ multiplex PCR. The table has approximately 50,000 clones, approximately 83% seen once; the top ten hold about 4.3%. The sequencing input was PBMCs. These receptors were obtained from a man aged 25-45 years in good health and CMV-seronegative. Each CDR3 is given with its conserved first and last residue. The D gene is left open where the match is weak. Some rows mark clone size as missing; the rest say once, few, many or name a class of expanded clone.

clone_size: NA
d_call: NA
j_call: TRBJ2-2
v_call: TRBV5-1
cdr3_aa: CASSPPSQTGELFF
cdr3_nt: TGCGCCAGCAGCCCTCCCAGTCAGACCGGGGAGCTGTTTTTT

clone_size: NA
d_call: TRBD2
j_call: TRBJ2-6
v_call: TRBV11-2
cdr3_aa: CASSLGRGGRSGANVLTF
cdr3_nt: TGTGCCAGCAGCTTAGGCCGGGGGGGGCGGTCTGGGGCCAACGTCCTGACTTTC

clone_size: few
d_call: NA
j_call: TRBJ1-1
v_call: TRBV2
cdr3_aa: CATLLKNTEAFF
cdr3_nt: TGTGCCACGCTATTGAAGAACACTGAAGCTTTCTTT

clone_size: NA
d_call: NA
j_call: TRBJ1-6
v_call: TRBV5-6
cdr3_aa: CASSLERGAKVPLHF
cdr3_nt: TGTGCCAGCAGCTTGGAGCGGGGGGCTAAGGTCCCCCTCCACTTT

clone_size: once
d_call: NA
j_call: TRBJ2-7
v_call: TRBV27
cdr3_aa: CASSPINRDDEQYF
cdr3_nt: TGTGCCAGCAGTCCCATAAACAGGGATGACGAGCAGTACTTC

clone_size: NA
d_call: NA
j_call: TRBJ2-5
v_call: TRBV9
cdr3_aa: CASSVDNGQETQYF
cdr3_nt: TGTGCCAGCAGCGTAGATAACGGGCAAGAGACCCAGTACTTC

clone_size: NA
d_call: NA
j_call: TRBJ2-3
v_call: TRBV4-3
cdr3_aa: CASSQDQGPTDTQYF
cdr3_nt: TGCGCCAGCAGCCAAGATCAGGGCCCCACAGATACGCAGTATTTT

clone_size: NA
d_call: NA
j_call: TRBJ1-1
v_call: TRBV6-5
cdr3_aa: CASGGNAEAFF
cdr3_nt: TGTGCCAGTGGGGGGAACGCTGAAGCTTTCTTT

clone_size: few
d_call: TRBD1
j_call: TRBJ1-6
v_call: TRBV5-1
cdr3_aa: CASSLTPGQGRNSPLHF
cdr3_nt: TGCGCCAGCAGCCTCACTCCCGGACAGGGTCGTAATTCACCCCTCCACTTT

clone_size: NA
d_call: TRBD1
j_call: TRBJ1-2
v_call: TRBV27
cdr3_aa: CASSFLRTGGNYGYTF
cdr3_nt: TGTGCCAGCAGTTTCCTTCGGACAGGGGGCAACTATGGCTACACCTTC

clone_size: NA
d_call: TRBD1
j_call: TRBJ2-3
v_call: TRBV19
cdr3_aa: CASSMDRGTDTQYF
cdr3_nt: TGTGCCAGTAGTATGGACAGGGGCACAGATACGCAGTATTTT

clone_size: NA
d_call: TRBD2
j_call: TRBJ2-1
v_call: TRBV2
cdr3_aa: CASRENGGSYNEQFF
cdr3_nt: TGTGCCAGCAGAGAGAACGGGGGGTCCTACAATGAGCAGTTCTTC

clone_size: few
d_call: NA
j_call: TRBJ2-3
v_call: TRBV10-1
cdr3_aa: CASSEPKRGDTQYF
cdr3_nt: TGCGCCAGCAGTGAGCCCAAGCGCGGAGATACGCAGTATTTT

clone_size: once
d_call: NA
j_call: TRBJ1-4
v_call: TRBV2
cdr3_aa: CATSTNRATNEKLFF
cdr3_nt: TGTGCCACCTCGACCAACAGGGCCACTAATGAAAAACTGTTTTTT

clone_size: NA
d_call: TRBD1
j_call: TRBJ1-4
v_call: TRBV7-2
cdr3_aa: CASSPRTGGTNEKLFF
cdr3_nt: TGTGCCAGCAGCCCTCGGACAGGTGGAACTAACGAAAAACTGTTTTTT

clone_size: NA
d_call: NA
j_call: TRBJ2-1
v_call: TRBV4-1
cdr3_aa: CASSQDRGSNEQFF
cdr3_nt: TGCGCCAGCAGCCAAGATCGCGGTAGCAATGAGCAGTTCTTC

clone_size: NA
d_call: NA
j_call: TRBJ1-2
v_call: TRBV6-5
cdr3_aa: CASTNSGGYGYTF
cdr3_nt: TGTGCCAGCACTAACTCGGGGGGGTATGGCTACACCTTC

clone_size: NA
d_call: NA
j_call: TRBJ2-2
v_call: TRBV29-1
cdr3_aa: CSVEDSRGGTGELFF
cdr3_nt: TGCAGCGTTGAAGATTCGCGGGGTGGCACCGGGGAGCTGTTTTTT